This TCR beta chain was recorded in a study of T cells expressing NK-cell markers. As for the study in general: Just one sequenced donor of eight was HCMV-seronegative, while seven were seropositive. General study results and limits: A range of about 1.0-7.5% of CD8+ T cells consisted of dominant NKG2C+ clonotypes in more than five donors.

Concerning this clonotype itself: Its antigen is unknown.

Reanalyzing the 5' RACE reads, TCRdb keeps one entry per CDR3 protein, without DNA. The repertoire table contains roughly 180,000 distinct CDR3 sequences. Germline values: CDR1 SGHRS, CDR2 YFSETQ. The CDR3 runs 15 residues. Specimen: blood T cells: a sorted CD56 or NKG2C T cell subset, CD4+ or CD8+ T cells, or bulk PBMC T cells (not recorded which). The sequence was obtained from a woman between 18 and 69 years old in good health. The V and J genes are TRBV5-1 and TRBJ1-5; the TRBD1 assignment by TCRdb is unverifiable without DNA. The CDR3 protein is CASSRTGILGQPQHF.